The text below deals with one T cell receptor beta chain. The data belong to a study of shared clonotypes between healthy human individuals. Profiling relied on immunoSEQ multiplex PCR, and the TCRdb table lists in-frame clones only, not all of them. This sample has about 680,000 clones; approximately 73% occur once, and the top ten carry more than 1.5%. Trimming stripped 5 bases from V and 2 bases from J, with 4 bases between. The CDR3 loop spans 11 amino acids. CDR1 is SNHLY, CDR2 FYNNEI, per germline. The V and J genes are TRBV2 and TRBJ2-7; D gene ambiguous. This sequence originates from a woman between 25 and 40 years old in good health. What was sequenced was memory CD4+ T cells sorted from blood. The subset was: CD45RA-negative fraction. CDR3 sequence: CASSRTYEQYF. The CDR3 bases are TGTGCCAGCAGTCGTACCTACGAGCAGTACTTC.